This is a list of T cell receptor beta chains from one sample in a study of cytomegalovirus exposure and HLA in healthy donors. Sequenced by immunoSEQ multiplex PCR; TCRdb stores in-frame clones only, minus some. The sample holds 100,000 to 150,000 clones. The sample taken for sequencing was PBMCs. These receptors all stem from a man aged 18 to 30 in good health and CMV-seronegative. Both conserved end residues are part of each CDR3. D genes are given only for firm matches.

d_gene | j_gene | v_gene | CDR3nt | CDR3aa
- | TRBJ1-1 | TRBV2 | TGTGTTTCGCGACTCCGGAACACTGAAGCTTTCTTT | CVSRLRNTEAFF
TRBD2 | TRBJ2-4 | TRBV27 | TGTGCCAGCAGTTTCCTTAGCGGGGAAAACATTCAGTACTTC | CASSFLSGENIQYF
TRBD1 | TRBJ2-5 | TRBV28 | TGTGCCAGCAGCAAAGGGACAGGGGGTTCGGAGACCCAGTACTTC | CASSKGTGGSETQYF
- | TRBJ1-1 | TRBV30 | TGTGCCTGGAGTGTACCCGAGTACACTGAAGCTTTCTTT | CAWSVPEYTEAFF
- | TRBJ1-5 | TRBV5-6 | TGTGCCAGCAGCTTGGGGGGAGGCAATCAGCCCCAGCATTTT | CASSLGGGNQPQHF
TRBD2 | TRBJ2-5 | TRBV5-1 | TGCGCCAGCATTGGGTCTAGCGGGGGAGAGACCCAGTACTTC | CASIGSSGGETQYF
TRBD2 | TRBJ2-5 | TRBV6-5 | TGTGCCAGCAGTTATATGACTAGCGGCTACCAAGAGACCCAGTACTTC | CASSYMTSGYQETQYF
TRBD1 | TRBJ1-1 | TRBV2 | TGTGCCAGCATTACAGGGGTCACTGAAGCTTTCTTT | CASITGVTEAFF
TRBD1 | TRBJ1-1 | TRBV4-1 | TGCGCCAGCAGCCAAGATCAGGGGGCGAACACTGAAGCTTTCTTT | CASSQDQGANTEAFF
TRBD1 | TRBJ1-5 | TRBV10-1 | TGCGCCAGCGTCCGACTTAACTGCGGCAGGGGGTACAATCAGCCCCAGCATTTT | CASVRLNCGRGYNQPQHF
- | TRBJ2-7 | TRBV6-5 | TGTGCCAGCAGAAGCGGCAAGGCAGGGGCCTACGAGCAGTACTTC | CASRSGKAGAYEQYF
- | TRBJ1-4 | TRBV9 | TGTGCCAGCAGCGTAGCCAGGGAAGGAAAACTGTTTTTT | CASSVAREGKLFF
TRBD1 | TRBJ2-1 | TRBV9 | TGTGCCAGCAGCGTAGTGGGGACAGGGAGGGTCAATGAGCAGTTCTTC | CASSVVGTGRVNEQFF
- | TRBJ2-7 | TRBV5-6 | TGTGCCAGCAGCTCTAACCATTTGGGGCGGGGATACTCCTACGAGCAGTACTTC | CASSSNHLGRGYSYEQYF
- | TRBJ1-1 | TRBV2 | TGTGCCAGCACAGTTAGGGGCACTGAAGCTTTCTTT | CASTVRGTEAFF
- | TRBJ1-1 | TRBV7-2 | TGTGCCAGCAGCTTACGGGGATCCACTGAAGCTTTCTTT | CASSLRGSTEAFF
- | TRBJ2-5 | TRBV10-3 | TGTGCCATCAGTTCAGACAGTTGGCAGACCCAGTACTTC | CAISSDSWQTQYF
TRBD2 | TRBJ2-5 | TRBV14 | TGTGCCAGCAGCCGAAGACTAGCGGGAGGCCCAGAGACCCAGTACTTC | CASSRRLAGGPETQYF
- | TRBJ1-5 | TRBV5-1 | TGCGCCAGCAGCCCGGCGGGGGGGGATCAGCCCCAGCATTTT | CASSPAGGDQPQHF
TRBD1 | TRBJ2-7 | TRBV2 | TGTGCCAGCAAGAGGGGACAGGGGGCCTACGAGCAGTACTTC | CASKRGQGAYEQYF
- | TRBJ1-5 | TRBV29-1 | TGCAGCGCCCGGGAGGGTGGTCAGCCCCAGCATTTT | CSAREGGQPQHF
TRBD1 | TRBJ1-1 | TRBV5-4 | TGTGCCAGCAGCTCAAAAGTCCCGGGACAGAGGCGAAGGACTGAAGCTTTCTTT | CASSSKVPGQRRRTEAFF
- | TRBJ1-2 | TRBV7-2 | TGTGCCAGCAGCTTAACCCAGGGCGTCGACGGCTACACCTTC | CASSLTQGVDGYTF
TRBD1 | TRBJ2-1 | TRBV30 | TGTGCCTATCAGACAGGGCTCTACAATGAGCAGTTCTTC | CAYQTGLYNEQFF
- | TRBJ1-1 | TRBV30 | TGTGCCTGGACAGGTCCGATGAACACTGAAGCTTTCTTT | CAWTGPMNTEAFF
- | TRBJ2-7 | TRBV5-4 | TGTGCCAGCAGCGCGGGTGGGTTACTAGGCAACTCCGAGCAGTACTTC | CASSAGGLLGNSEQYF